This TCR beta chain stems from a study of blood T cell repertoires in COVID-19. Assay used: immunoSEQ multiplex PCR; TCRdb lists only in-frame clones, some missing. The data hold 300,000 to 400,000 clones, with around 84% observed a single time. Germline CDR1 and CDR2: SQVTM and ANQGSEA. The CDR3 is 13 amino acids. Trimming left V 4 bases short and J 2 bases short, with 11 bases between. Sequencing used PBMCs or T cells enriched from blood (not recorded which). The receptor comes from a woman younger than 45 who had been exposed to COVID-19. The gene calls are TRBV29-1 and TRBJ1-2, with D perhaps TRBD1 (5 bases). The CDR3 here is CSVVGRANYGYTF. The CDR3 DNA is TGCAGCGTTGTGGGCAGGGCAAACTATGGCTACACCTTC.